This TCR beta chain was retrieved from a study of blood T cell repertoires in COVID-19. V was trimmed by 3 bases and J by 2 bases, leaving 18 bases between them. The CDR3 is 16 amino acids. Germline CDR1 reads DFQATT; CDR2 reads SNEGSKA (reference sequence). Sequenced by immunoSEQ multiplex PCR; TCRdb stores in-frame clones only, minus some. This table has approximately 180,000 clones, roughly 87% appearing once. Material for sequencing was PBMCs or T cells enriched from blood (not recorded which). The receptor was derived from a woman in her forties with acute COVID-19. The chain has TRBV20-1 and TRBJ2-3, with D possibly matching TRBD2 (6 bases). CDR3 sequence (DNA): TGCAGTGCTAGTGGTACGGCGGGAACCCTCACAGATACGCAGTATTTT. Protein sequence: CSASGTAGTLTDTQYF.